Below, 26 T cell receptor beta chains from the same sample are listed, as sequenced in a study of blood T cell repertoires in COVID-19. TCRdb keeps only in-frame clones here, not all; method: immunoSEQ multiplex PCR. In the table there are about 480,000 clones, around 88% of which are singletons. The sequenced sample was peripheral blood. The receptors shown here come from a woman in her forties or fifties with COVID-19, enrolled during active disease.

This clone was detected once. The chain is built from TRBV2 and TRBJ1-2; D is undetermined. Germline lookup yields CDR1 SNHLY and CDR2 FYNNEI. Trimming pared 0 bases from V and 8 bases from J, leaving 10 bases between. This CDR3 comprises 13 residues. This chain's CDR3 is CASSEAYLRGYTF. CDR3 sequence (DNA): TGTGCCAGCAGTGAAGCCTACCTCAGGGGCTACACCTTC.

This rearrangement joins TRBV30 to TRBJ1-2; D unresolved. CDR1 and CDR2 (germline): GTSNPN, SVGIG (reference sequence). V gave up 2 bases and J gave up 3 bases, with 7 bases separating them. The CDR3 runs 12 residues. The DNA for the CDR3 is TGTGCCTGGAGTCAGAGGGACTATGGCTACACCTTC. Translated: CAWSQRDYGYTF.

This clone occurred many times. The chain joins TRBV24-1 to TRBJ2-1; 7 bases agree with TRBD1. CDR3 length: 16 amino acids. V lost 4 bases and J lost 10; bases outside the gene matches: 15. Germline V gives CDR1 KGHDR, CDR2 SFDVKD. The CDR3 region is CATSDRLGGATGEQFF. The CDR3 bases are TGTGCCACCAGTGACCGCTTAGGGGGCGCAACCGGAGAGCAGTTCTTC.

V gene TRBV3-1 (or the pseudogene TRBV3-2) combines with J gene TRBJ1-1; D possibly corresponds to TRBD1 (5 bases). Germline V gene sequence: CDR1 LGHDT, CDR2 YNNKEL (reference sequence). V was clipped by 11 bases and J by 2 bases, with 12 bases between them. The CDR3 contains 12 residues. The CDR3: CACGGVNTEAFF. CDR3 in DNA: TGTGCCTGTGGAGGGGTAAACACTGAAGCTTTCTTT.

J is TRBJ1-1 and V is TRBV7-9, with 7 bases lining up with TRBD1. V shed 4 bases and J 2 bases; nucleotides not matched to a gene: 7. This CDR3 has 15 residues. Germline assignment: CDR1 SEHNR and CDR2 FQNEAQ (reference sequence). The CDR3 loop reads CASSWGGTANTEAFF. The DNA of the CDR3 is TGTGCCAGCAGCTGGGGCGGGACAGCTAACACTGAAGCTTTCTTT.

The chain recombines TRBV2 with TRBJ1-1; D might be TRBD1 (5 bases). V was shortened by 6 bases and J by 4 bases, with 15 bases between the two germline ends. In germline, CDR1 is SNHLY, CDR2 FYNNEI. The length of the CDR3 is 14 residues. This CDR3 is CASSQRGEGTEAFF. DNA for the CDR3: TGTGCCAGCAGCCAAAGAGGGGAGGGCACTGAAGCTTTCTTT.

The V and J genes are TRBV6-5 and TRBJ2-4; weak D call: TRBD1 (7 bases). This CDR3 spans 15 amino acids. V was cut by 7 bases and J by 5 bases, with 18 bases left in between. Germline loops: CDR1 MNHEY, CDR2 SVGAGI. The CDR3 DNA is TGTGCCAGCAATCGAATTGGAGGGGGCCAAAACATTCAGTACTTC. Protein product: CASNRIGGGQNIQYF.

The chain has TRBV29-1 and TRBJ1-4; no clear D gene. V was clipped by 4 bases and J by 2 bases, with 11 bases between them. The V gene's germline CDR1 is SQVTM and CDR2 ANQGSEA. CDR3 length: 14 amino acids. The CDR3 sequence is CSVVEGPTNEKLFF. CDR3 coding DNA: TGCAGCGTTGTCGAGGGCCCCACTAATGAAAAACTGTTTTTT.

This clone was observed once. The DNA for the CDR3 is TGTGCCAGCAGTGTGAGGCACAACACCGGGGAGCTGTTTTTT. As protein: CASSVRHNTGELFF. V is TRBV2 and J is TRBJ2-2; D is unresolved. The CDR3 has 14 amino acids. V was cut by 4 bases and J by 2 bases, with 8 bases left in between. Germline V lookup: CDR1 SNHLY, CDR2 FYNNEI.

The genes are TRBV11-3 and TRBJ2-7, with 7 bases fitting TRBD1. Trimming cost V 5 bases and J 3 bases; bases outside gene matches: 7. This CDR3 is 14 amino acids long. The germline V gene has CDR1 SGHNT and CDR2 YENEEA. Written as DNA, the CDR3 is TGTGCCAGCAGCGGACCCGGGACAGACTACGAGCAGTACTTC. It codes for CASSGPGTDYEQYF. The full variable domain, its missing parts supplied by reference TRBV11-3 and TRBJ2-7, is EAGVVQSPRYKIIEKKQPVAFWCNPISGHNTLYWYLQNLGQGPELLIRYENEEAVDDSQLPKDRFSAERLKGVDSTLKIQPAELGDSAVYLCASSGPGTDYEQYFGPGTRLTVT.

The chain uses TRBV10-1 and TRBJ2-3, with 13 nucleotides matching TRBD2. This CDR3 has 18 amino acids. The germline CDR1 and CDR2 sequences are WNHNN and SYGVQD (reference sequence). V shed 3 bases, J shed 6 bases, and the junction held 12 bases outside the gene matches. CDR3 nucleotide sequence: TGCGCCAGCAGTGATCTTGGACTAGCGGGGGAAACCCAGGATACGCAGTATTTT. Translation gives CASSDLGLAGETQDTQYF.

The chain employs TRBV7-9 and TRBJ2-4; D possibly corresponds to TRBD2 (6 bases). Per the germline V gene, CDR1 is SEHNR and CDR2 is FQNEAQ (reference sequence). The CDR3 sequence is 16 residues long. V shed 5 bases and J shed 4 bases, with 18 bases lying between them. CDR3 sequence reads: CASSPKVGGRKNIQYF. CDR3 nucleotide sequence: TGTGCCAGCAGCCCGAAAGTGGGGGGACGAAAAAACATTCAGTACTTC.

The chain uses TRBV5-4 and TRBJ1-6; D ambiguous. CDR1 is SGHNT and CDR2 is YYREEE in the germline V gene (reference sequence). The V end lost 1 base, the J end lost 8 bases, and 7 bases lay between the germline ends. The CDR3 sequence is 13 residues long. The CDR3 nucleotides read TGTGCCAGCAGCTTGCTACTGGATTCACCCCTCCACTTT. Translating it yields CASSLLLDSPLHF.

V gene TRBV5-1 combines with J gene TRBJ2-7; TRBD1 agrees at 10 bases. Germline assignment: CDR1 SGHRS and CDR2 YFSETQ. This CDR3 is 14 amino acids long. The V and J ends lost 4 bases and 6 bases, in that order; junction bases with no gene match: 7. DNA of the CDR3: TGCGCCAGCAGCCCGGGACAGGGGCAGGGCGAGCAGTACTTC. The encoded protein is CASSPGQGQGEQYF.

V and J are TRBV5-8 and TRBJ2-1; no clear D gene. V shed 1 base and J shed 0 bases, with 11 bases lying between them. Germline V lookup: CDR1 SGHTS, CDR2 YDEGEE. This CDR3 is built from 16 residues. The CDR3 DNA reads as TGTGCCAGCAGCTTGTGGGCAGACCTCTCCTACAATGAGCAGTTCTTC. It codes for CASSLWADLSYNEQFF.

In DNA, the CDR3 is TGCGCCAGCAGCCCGGGGATCTACTATGGCTACACCTTC. This translates into CASSPGIYYGYTF. The chain employs TRBV5-1 and TRBJ1-2; no reliable D call. Trimming removed 4 bases from V and 3 bases from J, with 10 bases in between. The CDR3 has 13 residues. Germline V gene lookup returns CDR1 SGHRS and CDR2 YFSETQ.

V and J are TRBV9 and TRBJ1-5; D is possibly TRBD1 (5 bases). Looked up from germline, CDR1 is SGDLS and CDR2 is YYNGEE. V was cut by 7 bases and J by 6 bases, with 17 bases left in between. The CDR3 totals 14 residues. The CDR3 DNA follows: TGTGCCAGCTCAAAGGGTGGGGCTGGTCAGCCCCAGCATTTT. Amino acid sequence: CASSKGGAGQPQHF.

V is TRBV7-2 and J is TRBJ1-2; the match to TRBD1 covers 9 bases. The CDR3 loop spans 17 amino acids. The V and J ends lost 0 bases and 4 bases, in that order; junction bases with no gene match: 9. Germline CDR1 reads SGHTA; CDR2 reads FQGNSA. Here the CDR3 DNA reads TGTGCCAGCAGCTTAGCCACTTCACAGGGGGCGGCCTATGGCTACACCTTC. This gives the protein CASSLATSQGAAYGYTF.

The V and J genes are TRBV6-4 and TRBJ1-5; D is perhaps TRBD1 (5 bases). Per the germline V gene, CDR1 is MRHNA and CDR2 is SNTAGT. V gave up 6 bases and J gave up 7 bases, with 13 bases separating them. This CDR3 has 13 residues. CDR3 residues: CASSPMEGQPQHF. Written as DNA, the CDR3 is TGTGCCAGCAGCCCGATGGAGGGGCAGCCCCAGCATTTT.

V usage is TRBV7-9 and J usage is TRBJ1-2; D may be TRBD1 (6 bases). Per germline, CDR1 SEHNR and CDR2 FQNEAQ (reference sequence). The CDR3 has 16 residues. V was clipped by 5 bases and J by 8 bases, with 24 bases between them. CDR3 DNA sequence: TGTGCCAGCAGCCGAATTAGGGGTCTGGACAGAAGAGGCTACACCTTC. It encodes CASSRIRGLDRRGYTF.

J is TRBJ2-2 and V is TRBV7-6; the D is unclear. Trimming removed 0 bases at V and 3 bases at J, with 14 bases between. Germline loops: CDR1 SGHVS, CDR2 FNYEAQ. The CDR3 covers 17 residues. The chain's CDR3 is CASSLAARGLDTGELFF. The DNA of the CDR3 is TGTGCCAGCAGCTTAGCCGCCAGAGGATTGGACACCGGGGAGCTGTTTTTT.

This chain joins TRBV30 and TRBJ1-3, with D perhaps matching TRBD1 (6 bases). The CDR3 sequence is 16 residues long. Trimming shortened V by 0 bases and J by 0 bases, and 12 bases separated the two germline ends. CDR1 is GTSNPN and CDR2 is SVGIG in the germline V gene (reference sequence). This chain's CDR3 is CAWSVGAGASGNTIYF. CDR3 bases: TGTGCCTGGAGTGTCGGGGCAGGGGCCTCTGGAAACACCATATATTTT.

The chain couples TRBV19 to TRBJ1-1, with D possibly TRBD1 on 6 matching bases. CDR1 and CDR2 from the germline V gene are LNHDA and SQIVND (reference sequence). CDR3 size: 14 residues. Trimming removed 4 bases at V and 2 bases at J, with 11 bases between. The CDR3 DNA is TGTGCCAGTAGTAGACAGGTCACCAACACTGAAGCTTTCTTT. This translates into CASSRQVTNTEAFF.

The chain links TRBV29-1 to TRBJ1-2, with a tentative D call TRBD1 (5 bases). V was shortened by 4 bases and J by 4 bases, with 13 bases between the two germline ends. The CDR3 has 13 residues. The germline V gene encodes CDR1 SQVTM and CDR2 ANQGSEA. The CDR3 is CSVVKGQIYGYTF. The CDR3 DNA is TGCAGCGTTGTTAAGGGGCAGATCTATGGCTACACCTTC.

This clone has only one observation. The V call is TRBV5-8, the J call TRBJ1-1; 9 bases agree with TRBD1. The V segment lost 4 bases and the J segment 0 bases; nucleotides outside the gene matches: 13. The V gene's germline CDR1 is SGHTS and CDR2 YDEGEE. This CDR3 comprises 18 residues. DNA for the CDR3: TGTGCCAGCAGCGCCTACAGGGGGCAAGATTGGGTGAACACTGAAGCTTTCTTT. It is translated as CASSAYRGQDWVNTEAFF.

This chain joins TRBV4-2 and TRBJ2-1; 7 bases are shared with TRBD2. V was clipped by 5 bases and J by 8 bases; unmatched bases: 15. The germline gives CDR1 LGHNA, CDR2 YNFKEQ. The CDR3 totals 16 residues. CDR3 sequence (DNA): TGTGCCAGCAGCGGACCCGGGACTACCCCTGTGGATGAGCAGTTCTTC. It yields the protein CASSGPGTTPVDEQFF.